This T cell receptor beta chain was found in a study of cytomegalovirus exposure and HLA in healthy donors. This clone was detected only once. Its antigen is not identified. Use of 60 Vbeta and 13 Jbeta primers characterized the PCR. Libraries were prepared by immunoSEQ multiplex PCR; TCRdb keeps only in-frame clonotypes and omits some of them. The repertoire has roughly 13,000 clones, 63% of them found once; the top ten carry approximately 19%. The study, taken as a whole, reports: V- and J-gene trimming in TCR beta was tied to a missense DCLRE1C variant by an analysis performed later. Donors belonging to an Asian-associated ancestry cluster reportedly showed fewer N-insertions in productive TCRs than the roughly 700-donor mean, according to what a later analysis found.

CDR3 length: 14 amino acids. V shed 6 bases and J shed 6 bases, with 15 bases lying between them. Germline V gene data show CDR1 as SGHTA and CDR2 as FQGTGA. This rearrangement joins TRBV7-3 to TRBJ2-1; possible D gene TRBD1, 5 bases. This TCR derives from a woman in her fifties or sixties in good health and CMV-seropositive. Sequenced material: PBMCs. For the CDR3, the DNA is TGTGCCAGCAGTCCGCCGGACAATCCCAATGAGCAGTTCTTC. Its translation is CASSPPDNPNEQFF.